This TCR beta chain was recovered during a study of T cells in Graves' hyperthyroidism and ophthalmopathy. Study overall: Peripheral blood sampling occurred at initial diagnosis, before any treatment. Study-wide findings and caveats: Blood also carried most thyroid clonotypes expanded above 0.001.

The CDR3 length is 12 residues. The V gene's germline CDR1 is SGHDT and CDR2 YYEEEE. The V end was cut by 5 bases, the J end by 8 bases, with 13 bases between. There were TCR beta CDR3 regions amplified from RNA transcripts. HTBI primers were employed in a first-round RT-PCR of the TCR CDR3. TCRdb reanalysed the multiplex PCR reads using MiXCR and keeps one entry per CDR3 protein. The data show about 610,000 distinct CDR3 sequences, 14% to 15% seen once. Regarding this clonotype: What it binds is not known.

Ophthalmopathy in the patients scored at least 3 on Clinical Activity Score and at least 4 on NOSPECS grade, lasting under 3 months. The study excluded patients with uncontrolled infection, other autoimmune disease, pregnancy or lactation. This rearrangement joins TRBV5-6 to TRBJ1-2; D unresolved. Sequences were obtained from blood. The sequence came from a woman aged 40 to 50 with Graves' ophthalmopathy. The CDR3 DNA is TGTGCCAGCAGTAAGAGGTTGGGGGGCTACACCTTC. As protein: CASSKRLGGYTF.